This passage covers 2 T cell receptor beta chains from one sample sequenced in a study of CD8+CD57+ T cells in acquired aplastic anemia. Genomic DNA acted as the template from which TCR beta VDJ combination and CDR3 sequence profiling were carried out. TCRdb reanalysed the reads using MiXCR and keeps one entry per CDR3 protein. The sample records some 190,000 distinct CDR3 sequences, roughly half being singletons. The source material was sorted CD4+, CD8+, or CD8+CD57+ T cells (not recorded which) from PBMCs. All receptors come from a human donor in good health, serving as a control.

The V and J genes are TRBV10-3 and TRBJ2-7; TRBD1 or TRBD2 may be the D gene (5 bases each). CDR3 length equals 15 residues. Germline V lookup: CDR1 ENHRY, CDR2 SYGVKD. Trimming removed 2 bases at V and 0 bases at J, with 11 bases between. CDR3 sequence: CAISEMSGGSYEQYF. The CDR3 nucleotides read TGTGCCATCAGTGAGATGAGTGGGGGCTCCTACGAGCAGTACTTC.

The rearrangement uses TRBV2 and TRBJ1-1, with D unresolved. V lost 4 bases and J 11 bases, leaving 14 bases between the germline ends. Per germline, CDR1 SNHLY and CDR2 FYNNEI. The CDR3 length is 12 residues. CDR3 coding DNA: TGTGCCAGCAGTGGAGCCTCAGGCGGGGCTTTCTTT. Translation gives CASSGASGGAFF.